This T cell receptor (beta chain) was identified in a study of beta chain features in type 1 diabetes. Looking at the study overall: The study found patients and healthy donors alike in age, gender and cell yields.

As for this clone: No antigen is known for it.

Every isolated RNA sample was fully reverse transcribed, so sequencing captured expressed TCRB transcripts. Clones were sequenced by immunoSEQ multiplex PCR, and TCRdb holds only the in-frame ones, with some missing. This table holds 900,000 or so clones, roughly 15% found once. Findings of the study overall: Relative to healthy donors, patients appeared to have naive, central memory and Treg TCRB repertoires that were more similar. TCRB CDR3 length was moderately but significantly reduced in all four CD4+ subsets of Type 1 diabetes patients.

Material: naive CD4+ T cells from blood. The TCR sequence derives from a woman younger than 30 in good health.

CDR3 bases: TGTGCCAGCAGTGAATCGGTACAAGAGACCCAGTACTTC. Amino acids: CASSESVQETQYF. The chain has TRBV6-1 and TRBJ2-5; D is uncertain. CDR3 length equals 13 residues. V lost 2 bases, J lost 2 bases, and 6 bases lay in between. The germline V gene has CDR1 MNHNS and CDR2 SASEGT.